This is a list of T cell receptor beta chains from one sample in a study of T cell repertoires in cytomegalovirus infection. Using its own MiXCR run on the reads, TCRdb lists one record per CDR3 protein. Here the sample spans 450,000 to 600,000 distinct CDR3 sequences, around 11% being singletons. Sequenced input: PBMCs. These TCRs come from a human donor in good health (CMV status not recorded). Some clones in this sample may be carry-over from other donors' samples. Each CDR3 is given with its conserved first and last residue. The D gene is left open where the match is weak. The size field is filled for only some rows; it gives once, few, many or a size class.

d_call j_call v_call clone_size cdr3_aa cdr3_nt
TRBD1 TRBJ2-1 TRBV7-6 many CASSIVTGEQFF TGTGCCAGCAGCATTGTGACAGGGGAGCAGTTCTTC
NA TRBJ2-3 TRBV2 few CASIFIRGVDTQYF TGTGCCAGCATATTTATCCGGGGTGTGGATACGCAGTATTTT
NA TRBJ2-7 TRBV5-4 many CASSIGTESSYEQYF TGTGCCAGCAGCATCGGGACCGAGAGCTCCTACGAGCAGTACTTC
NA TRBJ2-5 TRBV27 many CASSLSRGGETQYF TGTGCCAGCAGTTTATCCCGGGGCGGGGAGACCCAGTACTTC
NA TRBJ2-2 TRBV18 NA CASSHENTGELFF TGTGCCAGCTCACACGAGAACACCGGGGAGCTGTTTTTT
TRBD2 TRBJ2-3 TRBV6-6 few CASSYRQAGLTDTQYF TGTGCCAGCAGTTACCGCCAAGCGGGGCTCACAGATACGCAGTATTTT
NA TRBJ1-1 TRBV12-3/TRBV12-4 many CASSLHWVGTEAFF TGTGCCAGCAGTTTACACTGGGTGGGCACTGAAGCTTTCTTT
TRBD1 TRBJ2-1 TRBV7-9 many CASSLSQSPGQGMHEQFF TGTGCCAGCAGCTTATCCCAATCTCCGGGACAGGGAATGCATGAGCAGTTCTTC
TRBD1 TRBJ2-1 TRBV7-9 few CASSLFSGTGGSRNEQFF TGTGCCAGCAGCTTGTTTTCCGGGACAGGGGGAAGTAGGAATGAGCAGTTCTTC
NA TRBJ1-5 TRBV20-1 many CSARDGGDQPQHF TGCAGTGCTAGAGATGGGGGCGACCAGCCCCAGCATTTT
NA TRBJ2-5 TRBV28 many CASNGAPKKGQETQYF TGTGCCAGCAACGGGGCCCCTAAAAAGGGGCAAGAGACCCAGTACTTC
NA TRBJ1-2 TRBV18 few CASSPGAVNYGYTF TGTGCCAGCTCACCAGGGGCGGTTAACTATGGCTACACCTTC
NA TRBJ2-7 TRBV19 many CASSSTTTVPTYEQYF TGTGCCAGTAGTTCCACCACGACAGTACCGACCTACGAGCAGTACTTC
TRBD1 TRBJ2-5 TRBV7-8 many CASSPEGTESTQYF TGTGCCAGCAGCCCCGAAGGGACAGAATCGACCCAGTACTTC
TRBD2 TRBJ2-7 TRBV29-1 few CSVREEPYEQYF TGCAGCGTCCGGGAGGAACCCTACGAGCAGTACTTC
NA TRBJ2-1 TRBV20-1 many CSARPTGRGEQFF TGCAGTGCTAGGCCCACAGGGAGGGGTGAGCAGTTCTTC
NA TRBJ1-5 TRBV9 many CASSPDTSSNQPQHF TGTGCCAGCAGCCCGGACACATCAAGCAATCAGCCCCAGCATTTT
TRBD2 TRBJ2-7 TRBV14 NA CASSSRTSGSYEQYF TGTGCCAGCAGCTCCAGGACTAGCGGCTCCTACGAGCAGTACTTC
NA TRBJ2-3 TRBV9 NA CASSVEGTGRRTDTQYF TGTGCCAGCAGCGTAGAGGGGACCGGGAGACGCACAGATACGCAGTATTTT
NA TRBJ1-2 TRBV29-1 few CSVAGGAGRATGGYTF TGCAGCGTTGCTGGGGGTGCAGGACGCGCCACTGGGGGCTACACCTTC
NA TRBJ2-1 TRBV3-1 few CASSHPRRSSYNEQFF TGTGCCAGCAGCCATCCAAGAAGGAGCTCCTACAATGAGCAGTTCTTC
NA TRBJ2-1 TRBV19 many CASSIDRGPRRGEQFF TGTGCCAGTAGTATCGACCGGGGACCCCGGAGGGGTGAGCAGTTCTTC
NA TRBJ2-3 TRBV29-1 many CSSLLAFGADTQYF TGCAGCAGCTTACTGGCTTTTGGCGCAGATACGCAGTATTTT
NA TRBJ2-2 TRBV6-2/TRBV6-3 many CASTFSANTGELFF TGTGCCAGCACGTTCAGCGCGAACACCGGGGAGCTGTTTTTT
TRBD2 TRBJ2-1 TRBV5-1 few CASSFGTSGDISYNEQFF TGCGCCAGCAGTTTCGGGACTAGCGGGGATATCTCCTACAATGAGCAGTTCTTC
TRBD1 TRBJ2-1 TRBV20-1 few CSATLTGGAYNEQFF TGCAGTGCTACCCTTACAGGGGGCGCCTACAATGAGCAGTTCTTC
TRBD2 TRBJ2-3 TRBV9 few CASSVPTSGGTDTQYF TGTGCCAGCAGCGTACCGACTAGCGGGGGCACAGATACGCAGTATTTT
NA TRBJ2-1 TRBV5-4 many CASREPTGGETFF TGTGCCAGCAGGGAACCTACAGGAGGGGAGACGTTCTTC
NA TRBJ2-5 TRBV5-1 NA CASSSRQRETQYF TGCGCCAGCAGCTCGCGACAGAGGGAGACCCAGTACTTC
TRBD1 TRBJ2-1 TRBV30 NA CAWSKSRTGDNEQFF TGTGCCTGGAGTAAATCTCGGACAGGGGACAATGAGCAGTTCTTC
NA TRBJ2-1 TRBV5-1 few CASSLASGPSYNEQFF TGCGCCAGCAGCTTGGCGAGCGGACCCTCCTACAATGAGCAGTTCTTC
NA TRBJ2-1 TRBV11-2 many CASSSPSGRTYNEQFF TGTGCCAGCAGCAGCCCGAGCGGGCGCACCTACAATGAGCAGTTCTTC
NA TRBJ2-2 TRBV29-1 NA CSVVGTGELFF TGCAGCGTTGTCGGCACCGGGGAGCTGTTTTTT
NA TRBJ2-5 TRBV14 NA CASSQGNYHQETQYF TGTGCCAGCAGCCAAGGGAACTATCACCAAGAGACCCAGTACTTC
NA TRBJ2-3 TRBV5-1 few CASSLEGSIGDTQYF TGCGCCAGCAGCTTGGAAGGCAGCATAGGAGATACGCAGTATTTT
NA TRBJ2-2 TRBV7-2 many CASSLRGGGGTGELFF TGTGCCAGCAGCTTAAGAGGAGGGGGAGGAACCGGGGAGCTGTTTTTT
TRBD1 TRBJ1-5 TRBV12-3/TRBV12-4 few CASSLGQPRPQHF TGTGCCAGCAGTTTGGGACAGCCCCGGCCCCAGCATTTT
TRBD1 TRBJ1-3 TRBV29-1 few CSFTGATGNTIYF TGCAGCTTTACAGGGGCAACTGGAAACACCATATATTTT
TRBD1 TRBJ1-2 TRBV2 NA CASSWGQENYGYTF TGTGCCAGCTCTTGGGGACAGGAGAACTATGGCTACACCTTC
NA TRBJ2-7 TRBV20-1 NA CSALRTPQAYEQYF TGCAGTGCTCTACGGACCCCCCAAGCCTACGAGCAGTACTTC
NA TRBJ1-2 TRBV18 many CASSHGTALSGYTF TGTGCCAGCTCCCACGGGACGGCTTTAAGCGGCTACACCTTC